This entry is about one T cell receptor (beta chain). As a fraction of the sample, this clonotype is medium-sized (0.01 to 0.1%). The record has no base qualities; no much larger clone is one base away. After labeling with CellTrace CFSE, PBMCs were cultured for about six days in RPMI containing around 8% human serum along with peptide pools, each at around 1 ug/mL. Unfixed proliferating CD4 T cells were sorted on a BD FACSAria as live CD56-CD19-CD16-CD3+CD4+ CFSE-low cells. Enrolled adults were healthy and seronegative for ZIKV, JEV, YFV, DENV and WNV by microneutralization screening. The samples were taken from a phase 1, double-blinded, randomized, placebo-controlled trial testing an alum-adjuvanted Zika purified-inactivated virus (ZPIV) vaccine. Peripheral blood mononuclear cells were isolated using a standard procedure and then kept frozen in liquid nitrogen until they were used. The sample comes from a study of Japanese encephalitis immunity and Zika vaccine responses listed by TCRdb under 2021. About the study as a whole: Each included participant got alum-adjuvanted ZPIV three times, at weeks 0, 4 and 28, with every dose being 5.0 ug. Over five representative participants per pre-vaccination group were picked for TCR sequencing, using samples from week 52 and from week 0, the point after pre-vaccination but before ZPIV. ZIKV peptides were 15-mers overlapping by 11 residues, selected for NetMHCpan/NetMHCII-predicted epitopes with affinity below 50 nM. The stimulations used peptide pools from ZIKV structural proteins divided into flavivirus-conserved and non-conserved sets, or JEV or YFV peptides that matched the pre-vaccination. TCR repertoires from a few flavivirus-naive individuals were additionally analyzed at weeks 2, 6 and 52 after the start of ZPIV vaccination. Some 12 participants were given two doses of JEV vaccine (IXIARO) 28 days apart, two to three months before the first ZPIV dose. Some eleven participants received one dose of YFV vaccine (YF-VAX) before ZPIV, and about 10 participants were flavivirus-naive. The study tested whether CD4 T cell responses to the Zika vaccine were shaped by prior Japanese encephalitis virus (JEV) or yellow fever virus (YFV) vaccination.

Study-wide findings and limitations: Repertoire similarity across time-points and stimulations was higher in JEV-pre-vaccinated donors than in YFV-pre-vaccinated donors, indicating more clonotypes shared between ZIKV and JEV stimulation. After ZPIV, a significant decrease in repertoire richness of CD4 T cells responding to conserved ZIKV epitopes was observed in JEV-pre-vaccinated donors. Only a few individuals showed CD8 T cell responses to the ZIKV peptide pools, and those responses were of very low magnitude. The analysis was restricted to a subset of trial participants with three doses and adequate samples, and the entire vaccinated cohort was not analyzed. Because there were not enough samples, the peptide pools could not be deconvoluted, which meant the specific peptides behind the cross-reactive responses went unidentified. Samples were clustered by participant, with no similarity observed between individuals, suggesting that no public TCRs were detected.

The library was made by 5' RACE. Before sequencing, the TCRbeta libraries were pooled in proportion to the number of cells sorted for each library. Total RNA was extracted from the sorted cells with RNAzol RT, and cDNA was synthesized using an oligo(dT) primer and a template-switching oligo. Using Kapa HiFi, PCR amplified the TCRbeta V-CDR3-J region between a SMARTer oligo primer and a TCRbeta constant-region primer. Illumina adaptors and sample-specific index barcodes were added in a second PCR, with HighPrep bead cleanup and a Bioanalyzer check confirming a band of roughly 650 bp. Libraries were sequenced on an Illumina MiSeq with 2x151 bp paired-end reads. In the original analysis: Reads were demultiplexed with an in-house Java program, and MiXCR assigned TCRbeta annotations and counted clonotypes. Repertoire overlap used Morisita-Horn indices from the R package vegan, with UPGMA clustering and Circos plots of recurring clonotypes. Shannon diversity and richness were normalized to the highest possible value given the input cell numbers, yielding values from 0 to 1. CDR3beta sequences were aligned using MUSCLE, distances were calculated using SeqinR, and multidimensional scaling was plotted in R. The public reads were reprocessed in TCRdb via fastp at Q25 and MiXCR, keeping in-frame beta chains. Each CDR3 protein gets just one entry, which takes the most common genes and DNA from the rows behind it. Here the V and J calls rest on TCRdb's processing, not on the authors' analysis. The sample profile shows 340 or so distinct CDR3 sequences; roughly 1.1% of them were found once. 30% to 40% of the sample goes to the ten largest clones.

Spanning cysteine to phenylalanine, the CDR3 consists of 17 amino acids. The CDR3 DNA has 51 bases and is translated from base 1. The V end gives up 4 bases and the J end 0 bases, leaving 7 bases in the junction not matched to a gene. CDR1 MGHRA and CDR2 YSYEKL are derived from the germline V gene. This clonotype was obtained from an adult woman who received an inactivated Zika virus vaccine. The chain is encoded by TRBV4-1 joined to TRBJ1-5, with 9 bases aligning to TRBD1. Sequenced here: antigen-activated CD4+ T cells from blood, cultured, sampled during a Zika inactivated vaccine study. The base sequence is TGCGCCAGCAGCCGGACAGGGGATATATATAGCAATCAGCCCCAGCATTTT. Its amino acids are CASSRTGDIYSNQPQHF.